Below, 13 T cell receptor beta chains from the same sample are listed, as sequenced in a study of cytomegalovirus exposure and HLA in healthy donors. Primers for the PCR totalled 60 Vbeta and 13 Jbeta. Measured with immunoSEQ multiplex PCR; TCRdb has only the in-frame clones, and not every one. Altogether about 93,000 clones are present, 70% to 85% being singletons, with the ten largest covering about 3.8%. The specimen was PBMCs. These receptors came from a man aged 50 or older in good health and CMV-seronegative.

This clone came up a few times. J is TRBJ1-1 and V is TRBV7-9; D is unresolved. CDR1 is SEHNR, CDR2 FQNEAQ, per germline (reference sequence). The germline V and J ends were trimmed by 5 bases and 4 bases, with 8 bases remaining between them. This CDR3 is built from 12 residues. The CDR3 DNA reads TGTGCCAGCAGCGCAGATATCACTGAAGCTTTCTTT. Translating it yields CASSADITEAFF.

This clone was observed once. The rearrangement links TRBV19 to TRBJ2-7, with TRBD2 matching over 12 bases. Per the germline V gene, CDR1 is LNHDA and CDR2 is SQIVND (reference sequence). The trim removed 6 bases at V and 2 bases at J, leaving 8 bases unmatched. This CDR3 spans 16 amino acids. CDR3 sequence reads: CASSRVRTSGTYEQYF. DNA for the CDR3: TGTGCCAGTAGCCGTGTACGGACTAGCGGGACCTACGAGCAGTACTTC.

The chain links TRBV28 to TRBJ1-2; weak D call: TRBD1 (5 bases). Germline CDR1 MDHEN, CDR2 SYDVKM. V gave up 4 bases and J gave up 4 bases, with 13 bases separating them. The CDR3 contains 14 residues. DNA of the CDR3: TGTGCCAGCAGTTCCGAACAGGTTCGCTATGGCTACACCTTC. Protein product: CASSSEQVRYGYTF.

J is TRBJ1-1 and V is TRBV5-1; 8 bases agree with TRBD1. The V segment lost 0 bases and the J segment 1 base; nucleotides outside the gene matches: 5. The germline V gene has CDR1 SGHRS and CDR2 YFSETQ. This CDR3 is 16 amino acids long. CDR3 region: CASSLAGRGQNTEAFF. The CDR3 region has the DNA TGCGCCAGCAGCTTGGCGGGCAGGGGGCAGAACACTGAAGCTTTCTTT.

In this sample, this clone turned up once. The chain recombines TRBV5-1 with TRBJ2-5; TRBD1 is a possible D gene (7 bases). The closer fit of TRBJ2-7 to the DNA end suggests the J call may be wrong. The CDR3 length is 13 residues. Germline V gene sequence: CDR1 SGHRS, CDR2 YFSETQ. This chain's CDR3 is CASSLDRGGEQYF. CDR3 bases: TGCGCCAGCAGCTTGGACAGGGGAGGCGAGCAGTACTTC.

The chain joins TRBV28 to TRBJ1-5, with 8 bases lining up with TRBD1. In germline, CDR1 is MDHEN, CDR2 SYDVKM. Losses at the gene ends were 7 bases for V and 5 bases for J; bases not matched to a gene: 7. The CDR3 is 14 amino acids. This CDR3 is CASTPGGAYQPQHF. The DNA of the CDR3 is TGTGCCAGCACCCCAGGGGGCGCGTATCAGCCCCAGCATTTT.

The CDR3 sequence: CASSPSGGTSGRYEQFF. The CDR3 DNA follows: TGTGCCAGCAGCCCTAGCGGGGGGACTAGCGGGAGGTATGAGCAGTTCTTC. The chain carries TRBV11-1 and TRBJ2-1; 15 bases are shared with TRBD2. The germline V gene has CDR1 SGHAT and CDR2 FQDESV (reference sequence). The CDR3 is 17 residues long. J lost 8 bases, V lost 5 bases, and 10 bases had no gene match.

This clone was seen only a few times. The genes are TRBV28 and TRBJ2-5; no reliable D call. Germline loops: CDR1 MDHEN, CDR2 SYDVKM. The germline V and J ends were trimmed by 8 bases and 4 bases, with 20 bases remaining between them. The CDR3 sequence is 15 residues long. CDR3 bases: TGTGCCAGCGTATTGAATGAACAGAGTGGAGAGACCCAGTACTTC. Translation gives CASVLNEQSGETQYF.

This clone was seen a handful of times. The chain joins TRBV5-1 to TRBJ2-7; TRBD2 matches 9 bases. Germline CDR1 is SGHRS and CDR2 is YFSETQ. The CDR3 spans 15 residues. V lost 5 bases and J lost 3; bases outside the gene matches: 9. The CDR3, as DNA: TGCGCCAGCAGTTCGTCTAGCGGGGCAGGCTACGAGCAGTACTTC. Residues: CASSSSSGAGYEQYF. Full variable domain (outside the CDR3, taken from reference TRBV5-1 and TRBJ2-7): KAGVTQTPRYLIKTRGQQVTLSCSPISGHRSVSWYQQTPGQGLQFLFEYFSETQRNKGNFPGRFSGRQFSNSRSEMNVSTLELGDSALYLCASSSSSGAGYEQYFGPGTRLTVT.

This chain links TRBV6-1 with TRBJ2-7; 9 bases match TRBD1. Germline V CDR1 and CDR2: MNHNS, SASEGT. This CDR3 has 15 amino acids. Trimming removed 6 bases from V and 5 bases from J; junction bases left unmatched: 11. CDR3 region: CASRTGTGFSHEQYF. CDR3 DNA: TGTGCCAGCAGAACCGGGACAGGGTTTTCCCACGAGCAGTACTTC.

This chain uses TRBV13 with TRBJ2-1, with 7 bases aligning to TRBD2. V was clipped by 5 bases and J by 4 bases; unmatched bases: 8. This CDR3 is built from 15 residues. Germline V CDR1 and CDR2: PRHDT, FYEKMQ (reference sequence). The CDR3 nucleotides read TGTGCCAGCAGCGACGGGAGGAACGCTTACAATGAGCAGTTCTTC. Translated: CASSDGRNAYNEQFF.

This clone was observed a few times. The rearrangement links TRBV28 to TRBJ1-2; 8 bases line up with TRBD1. This CDR3 region has 13 residues. Germline trimming cut 7 bases from V and 4 bases from J; bases unmatched to any gene: 5. Germline lookup yields CDR1 MDHEN and CDR2 SYDVKM. The CDR3: CASITQGGYGYTF. In DNA form, the CDR3 reads TGTGCCAGCATCACACAGGGGGGCTATGGCTACACCTTC.

V gene TRBV15 combines with J gene TRBJ2-2; TRBD2 matches at 9 bases. In germline, CDR1 is LNHNV, CDR2 YYDKDF (reference sequence). CDR3 length equals 15 residues. V was clipped by 4 bases and J by 6 bases; unmatched bases: 6. The chain's CDR3 is CATSTRAGGPGELFF. CDR3 DNA sequence: TGTGCCACCAGCACTCGGGCGGGAGGGCCCGGGGAGCTGTTTTTT.